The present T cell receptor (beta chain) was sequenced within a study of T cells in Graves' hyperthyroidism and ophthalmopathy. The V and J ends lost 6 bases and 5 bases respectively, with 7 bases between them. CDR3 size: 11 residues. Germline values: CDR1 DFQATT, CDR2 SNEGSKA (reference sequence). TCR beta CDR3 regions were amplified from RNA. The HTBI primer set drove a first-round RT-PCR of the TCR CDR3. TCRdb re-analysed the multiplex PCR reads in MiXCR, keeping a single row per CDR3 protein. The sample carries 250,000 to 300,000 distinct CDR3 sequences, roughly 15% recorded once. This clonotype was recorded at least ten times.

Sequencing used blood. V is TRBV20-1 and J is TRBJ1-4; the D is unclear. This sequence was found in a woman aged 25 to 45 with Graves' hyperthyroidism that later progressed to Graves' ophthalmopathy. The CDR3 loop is CSALFNEKLFF. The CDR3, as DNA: TGCAGTGCGTTGTTCAATGAAAAACTGTTTTTT.